The 28 T cell receptor beta chains given below trace back to one sample, sequenced in a study of shared clonotypes between healthy human individuals. Profiling relied on immunoSEQ multiplex PCR, and the TCRdb table lists in-frame clones only, not all of them. In the table there are a few million clones, 90% to 95% of which are singletons. The sample comprised naive CD4+ T cells sorted from blood. Subset: CD45RA+ positively selected. The receptor source for this set is a man younger than 35 in good health.

The chain couples TRBV5-1 to TRBJ1-2; D gene uncertain. This CDR3 comprises 15 residues. Trimming cost V 0 bases and J 7 bases, with 16 bases left between them. The germline V gene has CDR1 SGHRS and CDR2 YFSETQ. The CDR3 nucleotides read TGCGCCAGCAGCTTGGACTCAGCTACTGTCGGTGGCTACACCTTC. Its protein is CASSLDSATVGGYTF.

The rearrangement uses TRBV30 and TRBJ2-2, with 9 bases matching TRBD1. Germline-derived CDR1 and CDR2 are GTSNPN and SVGIG (reference sequence). Losses at the gene ends were 0 bases for V and 0 bases for J; bases not matched to a gene: 8. This CDR3 has 18 amino acids. The CDR3 loop reads CAWSVGQGPPANTGELFF. The CDR3 nucleotides read TGTGCCTGGAGTGTGGGACAGGGTCCCCCAGCGAACACCGGGGAGCTGTTTTTT.

V gene TRBV7-2 combines with J gene TRBJ1-5; D may be TRBD1 (5 bases). V was pared by 1 base and J by 7 bases, with 11 bases between. The CDR3 has 14 residues. CDR1 is SGHTA and CDR2 is FQGNSA in the germline V gene. This chain's CDR3 is CASSLDGGRQPQHF. The CDR3 DNA is TGTGCCAGCAGCTTAGATGGGGGTAGGCAGCCCCAGCATTTT. Together with reference TRBV7-2 and TRBJ1-5, the CDR3 gives the full variable domain: GAGVSQSPSNKVTEKGKDVELRCDPISGHTALYWYRQSLGQGLEFLIYFQGNSAPDKSGLPSDRFSAERTGGSVSTLTIQRTQQEDSAVYLCASSLDGGRQPQHFGDGTRLSIL.

V usage is TRBV4-3 and J usage is TRBJ1-4, with TRBD1 matching over 8 bases. The CDR3 runs to 15 residues. Per germline, CDR1 LGHNA and CDR2 YSLEER. V lost 3 bases and J lost 8; bases outside the gene matches: 8. The CDR3 region is CASSHPQGGIEKLFF. In DNA, the CDR3 is TGCGCCAGCAGCCACCCACAGGGGGGTATCGAAAAACTGTTTTTT.

This clone showed up just once. V is TRBV28 and J is TRBJ2-7, with 11 nucleotides matching TRBD1. This CDR3 has 15 residues. Germline CDR1 reads MDHEN; CDR2 reads SYDVKM. V lost 4 bases, J lost 3 bases, and 5 bases stayed unmatched. The CDR3 spells CASSSAGTGGYEQYF. CDR3 DNA: TGTGCCAGCAGTTCTGCCGGGACAGGGGGCTACGAGCAGTACTTC. Full variable domain (rest looked up from reference TRBV28 and TRBJ2-7): DVKVTQSSRYLVKRTGEKVFLECVQDMDHENMFWYRQDPGLGLRLIYFSYDVKMKEKGDIPEGYSVSREKKERFSLILESASTNQTSMYLCASSSAGTGGYEQYFGPGTRLTVT.

To note about this clone: Additional DNA sequences in this sample encode the identical CDR3. The chain has TRBV7-9 and TRBJ2-2; possible D gene TRBD1, 6 bases. Germline CDR1 SEHNR, CDR2 FQNEAQ (reference sequence). The length of the CDR3 is 14 residues. V was trimmed by 6 bases and J by 1 base, leaving 9 bases between them. The CDR3, as DNA: TGTGCCAGCAGACCGACAGGGAACACCGGGGAGCTGTTTTTT. Its translation: CASRPTGNTGELFF. The full variable domain, rest sourced from reference TRBV7-9 and TRBJ2-2, is DTGVSQNPRHKITKRGQNVTFRCDPISEHNRLYWYRQTLGQGPEFLTYFQNEAQLEKSRLLSDRFSAERPKGSFSTLEIQRTEQGDSAMYLCASRPTGNTGELFFGEGSRLTVL.

Concerning this clone itself: Other DNA sequences in this specimen translate into the identical CDR3. V and J are TRBV5-1 and TRBJ2-7, with 10 bases aligning to TRBD2. The CDR3 length is 15 residues. CDR1 and CDR2 from the germline V gene are SGHRS and YFSETQ. The V and J ends lost 0 bases and 4 bases, in that order; junction bases with no gene match: 4. CDR3 in DNA: TGCGCCAGCAGCTTGGTTTTAGCGGGAGGTTACGAGCAGTACTTC. Its translation: CASSLVLAGGYEQYF.

The chain employs TRBV5-1 and TRBJ1-5; 7 bases align to TRBD1. V lost 5 bases and J lost 10; bases outside the gene matches: 12. The CDR3 sequence is 14 residues long. Germline V gene lookup returns CDR1 SGHRS and CDR2 YFSETQ. The CDR3 region is CASREGAGGTPQHF. The DNA for the CDR3 is TGCGCCAGCAGAGAAGGGGCAGGGGGGACCCCCCAGCATTTT.

For the CDR3, the DNA is TGTGCCAGCAGCTCAATTCAGCCCCACGAGCAGTACTTC. Its translation is CASSSIQPHEQYF. The V gene is TRBV2, the J gene TRBJ2-7; D unclear. CDR1 and CDR2 from the germline V gene are SNHLY and FYNNEI. Trimming shortened V by 6 bases and J by 5 bases, and 14 bases separated the two germline ends. The CDR3 extends over 13 amino acids.

The rearrangement links TRBV7-2 to TRBJ2-5; D may be TRBD1 or TRBD2 (6 bases each). The DNA end is a closer match to TRBJ2-7, so the J assignment may be wrong. Per the germline V gene, CDR1 is SGHTA and CDR2 is FQGNSA. The length of the CDR3 is 16 residues. The CDR3 nucleotides are TGTGCCAGCAGCTCAGGTGGAGGGGGGTCCTCCTACGAGCAGTACTTC. Amino acid sequence: CASSSGGGGSSYEQYF.

The chain couples TRBV27 to TRBJ2-5; D is uncertain. CDR3 length equals 14 residues. The ends were cut back, 1 base at V and 5 bases at J, with 11 bases in the middle. Germline V gene sequence: CDR1 MNHEY, CDR2 SMNVEV (reference sequence). CDR3 nucleotides: TGTGCCAGCAGTTTATATCCACTGGGGGAGACCCAGTACTTC. Residues: CASSLYPLGETQYF.

The chain is built from TRBV28 and TRBJ2-2; D gene ambiguous. Germline-derived CDR1 and CDR2 are MDHEN and SYDVKM. Between the trimmed V and J ends, which lost 6 bases and 0 bases, there was a span of 5 bases. This CDR3 spans 13 amino acids. Here the CDR3 DNA reads TGTGCCAGCAGCCCCGCGAACACCGGGGAGCTGTTTTTT. This gives the protein CASSPANTGELFF.

The chain joins TRBV6-5 to TRBJ1-1, with 8 bases identical to TRBD1. In germline, CDR1 is MNHEY, CDR2 SVGAGI. Trimming cost V 7 bases and J 5 bases; bases outside gene matches: 9. This CDR3 comprises 14 residues. CDR3 bases: TGTGCCAGCAAAACACAGGGGGAGAGGACTGAAGCTTTCTTT. Protein: CASKTQGERTEAFF.

V usage is TRBV6-5 and J usage is TRBJ1-6, with TRBD1 matching 7 bases. The V and J ends lost 7 bases and 9 bases, in that order; junction bases with no gene match: 9. Germline V lookup: CDR1 MNHEY, CDR2 SVGAGI. The CDR3 spans 14 residues. CDR3 residues: CASTEGRTGSPLHF. The DNA for the CDR3 is TGTGCCAGCACCGAAGGACGGACAGGTTCACCCCTCCACTTT.

The V and J genes are TRBV25-1 and TRBJ2-3; D is tentatively TRBD1 or TRBD2 (5 bases each). Germline lookup yields CDR1 MGHDK and CDR2 SYGVNS. The CDR3 spans 15 residues. Between the trimmed V and J ends, which lost 6 bases and 2 bases, there was a span of 15 bases. CDR3 in DNA: TGTGCCAGCAGCCCCGTGAGAGGGGACACAGATACGCAGTATTTT. This encodes CASSPVRGDTDTQYF.

The chain has TRBV2 and TRBJ2-5; D is uncertain. The V gene lost 2 bases and the J gene lost 9 bases, with 10 bases spanning the gap. Germline CDR1 reads SNHLY; CDR2 reads FYNNEI. The CDR3 totals 12 residues. The CDR3, as DNA: TGTGCCAGCAGTGAAATATGGTATCCCCAGTACTTC. It codes for CASSEIWYPQYF.

V gene TRBV5-1 combines with J gene TRBJ1-3, with D perhaps matching TRBD1 (6 bases). Germline loops: CDR1 SGHRS, CDR2 YFSETQ. CDR3 length: 16 amino acids. Trimming pared 0 bases from V and 3 bases from J, leaving 13 bases between. The CDR3 loop reads CASSLGVGTYGNTIYF. DNA for the CDR3: TGCGCCAGCAGCTTGGGGGTCGGGACATATGGAAACACCATATATTTT.

This chain joins TRBV10-1 and TRBJ1-4; D gene uncertain. The V gene's germline CDR1 is WNHNN and CDR2 SYGVQD (reference sequence). V was trimmed by 1 base and J by 7 bases, leaving 4 bases between them. The CDR3 spans 12 residues. The CDR3 here is CASSEWGEKLFF. The CDR3 nucleotides are TGCGCCAGCAGTGAGTGGGGTGAAAAACTGTTTTTT.

V and J are TRBV27 and TRBJ2-3, with D hard to call. Trimming removed 0 bases from V and 4 bases from J, with 11 bases in between. CDR3 size: 15 residues. Germline assignment: CDR1 MNHEY and CDR2 SMNVEV (reference sequence). Written as DNA, the CDR3 is TGTGCCAGCAGTTTATCGCGGCGGCCCCCAGATACGCAGTATTTT. Its protein product is CASSLSRRPPDTQYF.

A single count supports this clone. The same CDR3 can be traced to other DNA sequences in this sample. CDR3 amino acids: CAISESQGTYNEQFF. DNA for the CDR3: TGTGCCATCAGTGAGTCGCAGGGTACCTACAATGAGCAGTTCTTC. J is TRBJ2-1 and V is TRBV10-3; TRBD1 is a possible D gene (5 bases). The germline gives CDR1 ENHRY, CDR2 SYGVKD. Trimming shortened V by 0 bases and J by 2 bases, and 8 bases separated the two germline ends. The CDR3 spans 15 residues.

With regard to this clone: Different DNA sequences within this sample yield the same CDR3. The rearrangement uses TRBV4-3 and TRBJ1-6; 8 bases map to TRBD1. The CDR3 runs 15 residues. Germline loops: CDR1 LGHNA, CDR2 YSLEER. The V and J ends lost 0 bases and 8 bases, in that order; junction bases with no gene match: 3. The CDR3 is CASSQDPTGDSPLHF. CDR3 bases: TGCGCCAGCAGCCAAGATCCGACAGGGGATTCACCCCTCCACTTT.

The chain uses TRBV28 and TRBJ1-3; 7 nucleotides align to TRBD1. This CDR3 is built from 16 residues. Germline V lookup: CDR1 MDHEN, CDR2 SYDVKM. V was pared by 6 bases and J by 0 bases, with 8 bases of the junction left unmatched. The CDR3 is CASRGTGAGSGNTIYF. CDR3 DNA sequence: TGTGCCAGCAGGGGCACAGGGGCCGGCTCTGGAAACACCATATATTTT.

A single count supports this clone. The V call is TRBV5-1, the J call TRBJ2-7; TRBD1 might be the D (5 bases). Germline V CDR1 and CDR2: SGHRS, YFSETQ. This CDR3 contains 13 residues. Deletions cut 0 bases from V and 7 bases from J, with 11 bases between. In DNA form, the CDR3 reads TGCGCCAGCAGCTTGGGAGTGACAGCAGAGCAGTACTTC. Amino acid sequence: CASSLGVTAEQYF.

V and J are TRBV2 and TRBJ2-1; 13 nucleotides match TRBD2. Germline-derived CDR1 and CDR2 are SNHLY and FYNNEI. V lost 5 bases and J lost 9; bases outside the gene matches: 10. This CDR3 is built from 16 residues. DNA of the CDR3: TGTGCCAGCAGTAGACTAGCGGGGGGCCTTGGCGTTGAGCAGTTCTTC. Its translation is CASSRLAGGLGVEQFF.

The chain couples TRBV10-2 to TRBJ1-3; a possible D gene is TRBD1 (6 bases). V lost 6 bases and J lost 2, with 14 bases in between. Germline CDR1 reads WSHSY; CDR2 reads SAAADI. This CDR3 has 15 residues. CDR3 loop: CASSPTGSPGNTIYF. CDR3 DNA sequence: TGCGCCAGCAGCCCTACAGGGTCCCCTGGAAACACCATATATTTT.

The chain uses TRBV29-1 and TRBJ2-1, with D perhaps matching TRBD2 (5 bases). Between the trimmed V and J ends, which lost 4 bases and 0 bases, there was a span of 10 bases. The CDR3 spans 14 residues. The germline gives CDR1 SQVTM, CDR2 ANQGSEA. CDR3 amino acids: CSVGLGSSYNEQFF. CDR3 sequence (DNA): TGCAGCGTTGGTCTGGGGAGCTCCTACAATGAGCAGTTCTTC.

The sample holds one count of this clone. The rearrangement joins TRBV18 to TRBJ2-3; tentative D call: TRBD2 (5 bases). Germline assignment: CDR1 KGHSH and CDR2 LQKENI. V lost 4 bases to trimming and J lost 5 bases, with 7 bases between them. The CDR3 spans 12 residues. The CDR3 DNA sequence: TGTGCCAGCTCACGGACTCTAGATACGCAGTATTTT. Translating gives CASSRTLDTQYF.

The rearrangement links TRBV7-9 to TRBJ2-1; 16 nucleotides match TRBD2. The CDR3 length is 16 residues. CDR1 and CDR2 from the germline V gene are SEHNR and FQNEAQ (reference sequence). The V gene end was trimmed by 4 bases and the J gene end by 8 bases; junction bases not matched to a gene: 5. The DNA of the CDR3 is TGTGCCAGCAGCTCGGGACTAGCGGGAGGGTATGATGAGCAGTTCTTC. It translates to CASSSGLAGGYDEQFF.